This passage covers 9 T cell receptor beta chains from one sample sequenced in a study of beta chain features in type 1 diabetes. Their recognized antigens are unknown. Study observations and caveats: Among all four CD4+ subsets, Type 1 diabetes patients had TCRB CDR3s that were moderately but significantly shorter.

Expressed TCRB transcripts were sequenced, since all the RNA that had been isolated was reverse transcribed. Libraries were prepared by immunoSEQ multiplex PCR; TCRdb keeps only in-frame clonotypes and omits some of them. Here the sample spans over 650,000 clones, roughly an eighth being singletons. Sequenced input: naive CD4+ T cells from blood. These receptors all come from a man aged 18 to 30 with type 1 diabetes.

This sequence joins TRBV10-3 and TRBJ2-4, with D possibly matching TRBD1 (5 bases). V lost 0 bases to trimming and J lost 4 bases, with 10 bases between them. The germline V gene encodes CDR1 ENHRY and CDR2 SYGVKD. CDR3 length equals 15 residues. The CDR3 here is CAISESWQGKNIQYF. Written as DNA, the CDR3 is TGTGCCATCAGTGAGTCGTGGCAGGGTAAAAACATTCAGTACTTC.

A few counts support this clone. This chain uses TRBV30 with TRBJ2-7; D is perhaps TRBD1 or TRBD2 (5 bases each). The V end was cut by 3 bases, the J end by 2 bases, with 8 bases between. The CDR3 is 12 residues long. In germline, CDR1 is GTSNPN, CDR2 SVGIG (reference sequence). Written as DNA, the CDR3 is TGTGCCTGGAGCGGGACCACCTACGAGCAGTACTTC. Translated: CAWSGTTYEQYF.

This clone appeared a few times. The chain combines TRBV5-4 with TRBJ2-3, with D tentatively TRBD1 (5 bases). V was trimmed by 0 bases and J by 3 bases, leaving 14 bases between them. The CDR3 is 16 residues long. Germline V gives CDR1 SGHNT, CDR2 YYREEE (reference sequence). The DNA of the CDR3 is TGTGCCAGCAGCTTGGGATGGGTCCAGGGTACAGATACGCAGTATTTT. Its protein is CASSLGWVQGTDTQYF.

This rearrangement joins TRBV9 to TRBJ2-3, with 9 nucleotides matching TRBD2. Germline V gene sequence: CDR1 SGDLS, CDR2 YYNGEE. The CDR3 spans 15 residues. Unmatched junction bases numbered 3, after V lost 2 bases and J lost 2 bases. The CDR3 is CASSVSGGLTDTQYF. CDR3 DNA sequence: TGTGCCAGCAGCGTTAGCGGGGGCCTCACAGATACGCAGTATTTT.

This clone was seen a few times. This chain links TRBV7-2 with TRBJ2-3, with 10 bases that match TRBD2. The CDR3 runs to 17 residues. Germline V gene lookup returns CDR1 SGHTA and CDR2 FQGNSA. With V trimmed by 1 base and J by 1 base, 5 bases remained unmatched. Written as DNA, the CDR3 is TGTGCCAGCAGCTTAGTGGCTAGCGGGGGAGGCACAGATACGCAGTATTTT. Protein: CASSLVASGGGTDTQYF.

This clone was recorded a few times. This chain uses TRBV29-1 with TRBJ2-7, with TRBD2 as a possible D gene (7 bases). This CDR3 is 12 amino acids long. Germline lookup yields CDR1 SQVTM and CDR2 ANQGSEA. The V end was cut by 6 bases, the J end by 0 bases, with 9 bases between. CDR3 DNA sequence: TGCAGCGTGGGGGGGCGCTCCTACGAGCAGTACTTC. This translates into CSVGGRSYEQYF.

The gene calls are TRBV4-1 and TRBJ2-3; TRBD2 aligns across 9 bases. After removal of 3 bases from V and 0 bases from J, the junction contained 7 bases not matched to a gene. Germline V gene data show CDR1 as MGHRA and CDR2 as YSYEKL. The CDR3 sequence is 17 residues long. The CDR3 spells CASSHVLAGRSTDTQYF. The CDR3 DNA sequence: TGCGCCAGCAGCCATGTTCTAGCGGGAAGAAGCACAGATACGCAGTATTTT.

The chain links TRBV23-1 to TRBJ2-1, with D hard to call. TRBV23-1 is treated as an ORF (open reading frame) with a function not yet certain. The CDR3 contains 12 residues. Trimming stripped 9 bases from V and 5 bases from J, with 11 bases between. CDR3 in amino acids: CASLTSDNEQFF. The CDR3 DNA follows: TGCGCCAGTCTGACGTCGGACAATGAGCAGTTCTTC.

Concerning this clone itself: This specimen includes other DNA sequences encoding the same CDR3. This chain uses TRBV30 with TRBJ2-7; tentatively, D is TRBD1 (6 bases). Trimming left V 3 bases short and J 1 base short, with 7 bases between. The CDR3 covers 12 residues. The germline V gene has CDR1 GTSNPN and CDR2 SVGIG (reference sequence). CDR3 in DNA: TGTGCCTGGAGCAGGGGTTCCTACGAGCAGTACTTC. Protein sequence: CAWSRGSYEQYF.